This is a list of T cell receptor beta chains from one sample in a study of T cells after yellow fever vaccination. Each CDR3 protein gets one entry after TCRdb re-called the 5' RACE reads with MiXCR. Altogether around 550,000 distinct CDR3 sequences are present, roughly 19% being singletons, with the ten largest covering about 13%. The source was PBMCs, collected 15 days after the yellow fever booster vaccination. These receptors all come from a man aged 30 to 45 who received the YFV17D yellow fever vaccine. The CDR3 runs from the conserved cysteine through the conserved F or W. The order of the fields is J gene, V gene, D gene, clone size, CDR3 DNA, CDR3 protein. A D gene is named only where the DNA matches it firmly. Where a row states a size, it is once, few, many or the class of an expanded clone; other rows omit it.

j_call: TRBJ2-5
v_call: TRBV6-1
d_call: TRBD1
clone_size: few
cdr3_nt: TGTGCCAGCCGCGGGACAGGGAGGGAGACCCAGTACTTC
cdr3_aa: CASRGTGRETQYF

j_call: TRBJ2-7
v_call: TRBV20-1
d_call: TRBD1
clone_size: few
cdr3_nt: TGCAGTGCGGAACAGGGGGCGAATTACGAGCAGTACTTC
cdr3_aa: CSAEQGANYEQYF

j_call: TRBJ2-6
v_call: TRBV7-8
d_call: .
clone_size: .
cdr3_nt: TGTGCCAGCAGCAAAAACAGGGTTGGGGCCAACGTCCTGACTTTC
cdr3_aa: CASSKNRVGANVLTF

j_call: TRBJ2-1
v_call: TRBV7-2
d_call: .
clone_size: .
cdr3_nt: TGTGCCAGCAGCTTAGTAGGAGGGGACCCCGGCAATGAGCAGTTCTTC
cdr3_aa: CASSLVGGDPGNEQFF

j_call: TRBJ2-1
v_call: TRBV20-1
d_call: TRBD2
clone_size: few
cdr3_nt: TGCAGTGCTCAACTAGCGGGAGGGATCTCCTACAATGAGCAGTTCTTC
cdr3_aa: CSAQLAGGISYNEQFF

j_call: TRBJ1-1
v_call: TRBV11-2
d_call: .
clone_size: .
cdr3_nt: TGTGCCAGCAGACCCACCCTCATGAACACTGAAGCTTTCTTT
cdr3_aa: CASRPTLMNTEAFF

j_call: TRBJ2-2
v_call: TRBV20-1
d_call: TRBD1
clone_size: .
cdr3_nt: TGCAGTGCTAGAGACGCAGGACAGGTCGGGAACACCGGGGAGCTGTTTTTT
cdr3_aa: CSARDAGQVGNTGELFF

j_call: TRBJ1-5
v_call: TRBV3-1
d_call: .
clone_size: .
cdr3_nt: TGTGCCAGCAGCGTACAGGGTGGGGGTCAGCCCCAGCATTTT
cdr3_aa: CASSVQGGGQPQHF

j_call: TRBJ1-1
v_call: TRBV7-2
d_call: .
clone_size: .
cdr3_nt: TGTGCCAGCAGCTTATCGAGGGAGTACCCTGAAGCTTTCTTT
cdr3_aa: CASSLSREYPEAFF

j_call: TRBJ1-6
v_call: TRBV12-3/TRBV12-4
d_call: .
clone_size: few
cdr3_nt: TGTGCCAGCAGTTTAAAGGGGCCGGCCTATAATTCACCCCTCCACTTT
cdr3_aa: CASSLKGPAYNSPLHF

j_call: TRBJ2-1
v_call: TRBV12-5
d_call: TRBD2
clone_size: .
cdr3_nt: TGTGCTAGTGGTTTGGAGGGTAGCGGGAGCTTGTGGCAGTTCTTC
cdr3_aa: CASGLEGSGSLWQFF

j_call: TRBJ2-1
v_call: TRBV20-1
d_call: .
clone_size: few
cdr3_nt: TGCAGTGCTAGCAAAGGGGAGCAGTTCTTC
cdr3_aa: CSASKGEQFF

j_call: TRBJ1-3
v_call: TRBV25-1
d_call: .
clone_size: few
cdr3_nt: TGTGCCAGCAGTGAGGACACCTCTGGAAACACCATATATTTT
cdr3_aa: CASSEDTSGNTIYF

j_call: TRBJ2-3
v_call: TRBV18
d_call: TRBD2
clone_size: few
cdr3_nt: TGTGCCAGCTCACCGTCGGCTAGCGGAGCGATCTTAACGCAGTATTTT
cdr3_aa: CASSPSASGAILTQYF

j_call: TRBJ1-2
v_call: TRBV5-1
d_call: TRBD1
clone_size: .
cdr3_nt: TGCGCCAGCAGCTTGGGACAGGGTACTAACTATGGCTACACCTTC
cdr3_aa: CASSLGQGTNYGYTF

j_call: TRBJ2-3
v_call: TRBV6-2/TRBV6-3
d_call: .
clone_size: .
cdr3_nt: TGTGCCAGCTCCTTCCCGGACTCTGGCACAGATACGCAGTATTTT
cdr3_aa: CASSFPDSGTDTQYF

j_call: TRBJ2-1
v_call: TRBV6-5
d_call: TRBD1
clone_size: .
cdr3_nt: TGTGCCAGCAGTTCGCAGGGGGCGTTCTACAATGAGCAGTTCTTC
cdr3_aa: CASSSQGAFYNEQFF

j_call: TRBJ2-5
v_call: TRBV6-5
d_call: TRBD2
clone_size: few
cdr3_nt: TGTGCCAGCAGTTGGGATAGCGGGGAAGAGACCCAGTACTTC
cdr3_aa: CASSWDSGEETQYF

j_call: TRBJ1-6
v_call: TRBV29-1
d_call: .
clone_size: few
cdr3_nt: TGCAGCGTTGAAGATCTGGATTCACCCCTCCACTTT
cdr3_aa: CSVEDLDSPLHF

j_call: TRBJ2-7
v_call: TRBV11-3
d_call: TRBD1
clone_size: .
cdr3_nt: TGTGCCAGCAGCTTTGACAGGGGTAGCGAGCAGTACTTC
cdr3_aa: CASSFDRGSEQYF

j_call: TRBJ1-5
v_call: TRBV7-9
d_call: .
clone_size: many
cdr3_nt: TGTGCCAGCAGCTTCGACAACCAGCCCCAGCATTTT
cdr3_aa: CASSFDNQPQHF

j_call: TRBJ2-2
v_call: TRBV28
d_call: TRBD1
clone_size: many
cdr3_nt: TGTGCCAGCACTTACCTGCTCAGGGGGCACACCGGGGAGCTGTTTTTT
cdr3_aa: CASTYLLRGHTGELFF

j_call: TRBJ2-3
v_call: TRBV12-3/TRBV12-4
d_call: .
clone_size: .
cdr3_nt: TGTGCCAGCAGTTTTCTGACCGGCCTGGGGACGCAGTATTTT
cdr3_aa: CASSFLTGLGTQYF

j_call: TRBJ2-1
v_call: TRBV7-9
d_call: .
clone_size: .
cdr3_nt: TGTGCCAGCAGCTTAGGCGATAGATTCAGTGAGCAGTTCTTC
cdr3_aa: CASSLGDRFSEQFF

j_call: TRBJ2-7
v_call: TRBV10-3
d_call: .
clone_size: .
cdr3_nt: TGTGCCATCAGTGAATTGGGCAGTGCAAAACCCTACGAGCAGTACTTC
cdr3_aa: CAISELGSAKPYEQYF

j_call: TRBJ1-2
v_call: TRBV2
d_call: .
clone_size: once
cdr3_nt: TGTGCCAGCAGTGTGGGCAGGGACTATGGCTACACCTTC
cdr3_aa: CASSVGRDYGYTF

j_call: TRBJ2-1
v_call: TRBV7-2
d_call: .
clone_size: few
cdr3_nt: TGTGCCAGCAGCTTACGGTCGTCATCACGGGGTGCGAATGAGCAGTTCTTC
cdr3_aa: CASSLRSSSRGANEQFF

j_call: TRBJ2-2
v_call: TRBV6-2/TRBV6-3
d_call: .
clone_size: .
cdr3_nt: TGTGCCAGCAGTTGGCTTAACACCGGGGAGCTGTTTTTT
cdr3_aa: CASSWLNTGELFF

j_call: TRBJ2-7
v_call: TRBV6-1
d_call: .
clone_size: .
cdr3_nt: TGTGCCAGCGACTTCGGACAGCTGACCTACGAGCAGTACTTC
cdr3_aa: CASDFGQLTYEQYF

j_call: TRBJ2-7
v_call: TRBV27
d_call: TRBD2
clone_size: .
cdr3_nt: TGTGCCAGCAAAGGATGGACTAGCGGGACCCAGGGGGATGTCTACGAGCAGTACTTC
cdr3_aa: CASKGWTSGTQGDVYEQYF

j_call: TRBJ2-1
v_call: TRBV6-1
d_call: TRBD2
clone_size: .
cdr3_nt: TGTGCCAGCAGTAAGGGACTAGCGGGAGAGGGTGAGCAGTTCTTC
cdr3_aa: CASSKGLAGEGEQFF

j_call: TRBJ2-3
v_call: TRBV7-9
d_call: TRBD2
clone_size: .
cdr3_nt: TGTGCCAGCAGCCCAGGGACTAGCGCTACCACAGATACGCAGTATTTT
cdr3_aa: CASSPGTSATTDTQYF

j_call: TRBJ2-5
v_call: TRBV27
d_call: TRBD1
clone_size: .
cdr3_nt: TGTGCCAGCAGTTTTGGGCAGGGGGCCAGGGAGACCCAGTACTTC
cdr3_aa: CASSFGQGARETQYF

j_call: TRBJ1-1
v_call: TRBV6-5
d_call: .
clone_size: many
cdr3_nt: TGTGCCAGCAGTTACTTAGGAGGGAACACTGAAGCTTTCTTT
cdr3_aa: CASSYLGGNTEAFF

j_call: TRBJ1-2
v_call: TRBV24-1
d_call: .
clone_size: few
cdr3_nt: TGTGCCACCGGCCAGGGCTATGGCTACACCTTC
cdr3_aa: CATGQGYGYTF

j_call: TRBJ2-7
v_call: TRBV7-9
d_call: .
clone_size: few
cdr3_nt: TGTGCCAGCAGGAGGGTGGGCTACGAGCAGTACTTC
cdr3_aa: CASRRVGYEQYF

j_call: TRBJ1-5
v_call: TRBV27
d_call: .
clone_size: .
cdr3_nt: TGTGCCAGCAGTACAGGGTTCCCGAGGGCTGGCAATCAGCCCCAGCATTTT
cdr3_aa: CASSTGFPRAGNQPQHF

j_call: TRBJ1-1
v_call: TRBV7-2
d_call: .
clone_size: .
cdr3_nt: TGTGCCAGCAGCTTAGGGGGGACCACTGAAGCTTTCTTT
cdr3_aa: CASSLGGTTEAFF

j_call: TRBJ2-1
v_call: TRBV7-2
d_call: .
clone_size: few
cdr3_nt: TGTGCCAGCAGCTTAGGACGAAGGGGGCGGGAGTACAATGAGCAGTTCTTC
cdr3_aa: CASSLGRRGREYNEQFF

j_call: TRBJ2-1
v_call: TRBV9
d_call: TRBD2
clone_size: few
cdr3_nt: TGTGCCAGCAGCCCTCGAATAGCGGGAGGAAATGAGCAGTTCTTC
cdr3_aa: CASSPRIAGGNEQFF

j_call: TRBJ1-2
v_call: TRBV7-3
d_call: .
clone_size: few
cdr3_nt: TGTGCCAGCAGCTTAAATGGGGGGTATGGCTACACCTTC
cdr3_aa: CASSLNGGYGYTF